This entry features one T cell receptor beta chain sequence. Its specificity is not known. The data were taken from a study of identical twins. From germline, CDR1 is LNHNV and CDR2 YYDKDF (reference sequence). The CDR3 spans 15 residues. With 5 bases removed from V and 0 bases from J, the gap between germline ends came to 12 bases. Whole-study results and caveats: Twin pairs had excess sharing that was weaker in beta out-of-frame sequences.

MiXCR was run by TCRdb on the 5' RACE reads, yielding one entry per CDR3 protein. The table records roughly 540,000 distinct CDR3 sequences, less than 25% of them present only once. These same records also appear under a second study, on T cells expressing NK-cell markers. As that study records: It is unclear if expanded NKG2C-expressing clones target HCMV antigens.

V is TRBV15 and J is TRBJ2-3, with D possibly matching TRBD2 (5 bases). Sample: CD4+ T cells sorted from blood. This TCR derives from a woman aged 18 to 35 in good health. The CDR3 loop is CATSGSGFSTDTQYF. CDR3 nucleotides: TGTGCCACCAGCGGCTCGGGATTTAGCACAGATACGCAGTATTTT.